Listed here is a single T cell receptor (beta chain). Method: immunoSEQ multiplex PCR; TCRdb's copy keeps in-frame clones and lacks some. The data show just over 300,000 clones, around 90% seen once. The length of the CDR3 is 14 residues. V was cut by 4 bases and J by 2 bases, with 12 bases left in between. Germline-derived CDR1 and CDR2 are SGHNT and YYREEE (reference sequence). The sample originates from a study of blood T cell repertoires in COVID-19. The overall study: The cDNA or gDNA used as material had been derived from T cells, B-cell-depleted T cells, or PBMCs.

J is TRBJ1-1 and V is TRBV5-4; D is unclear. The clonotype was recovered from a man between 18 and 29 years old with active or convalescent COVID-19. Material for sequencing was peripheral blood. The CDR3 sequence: CASSPAALNTEAFF. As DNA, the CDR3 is TGTGCCAGCAGCCCCGCGGCCCTTAACACTGAAGCTTTCTTT.